This T cell receptor (beta chain) was documented in a study of T cell changes during pregnancy in multiple sclerosis. Sequencing used immunoSEQ multiplex PCR; TCRdb keeps in-frame clones, though not all of them. Among 100,000 or so clones listed, almost 95% were seen once. Germline-derived CDR1 and CDR2 are GTSNPN and SVGIG (reference sequence). Trimming took 0 bases from V and 0 from J, leaving 10 bases between them. The CDR3 length is 15 residues. This TCR derives from a female donor with multiple sclerosis, enrolled in a pregnancy study. Specimen: peripheral blood, collected in the third trimester of pregnancy. V gene TRBV30 combines with J gene TRBJ2-3, with D perhaps matching TRBD2 (5 bases). The CDR3 sequence is CAWSVLGSSTDTQYF. The CDR3 DNA is TGTGCCTGGAGTGTACTAGGGTCAAGCACAGATACGCAGTATTTT.